This T cell receptor beta chain derives from a study of memory CD4+ T cells and cytomegalovirus serostatus. TCRdb's copy holds only in-frame clones and misses some; the assay was immunoSEQ multiplex PCR. Of 50,000 or so clones listed, roughly four fifths are singletons. The sort gate was single viable CD3+CD4+CD8-CD45RO+ cells for memory CD4+ T cells. V was clipped by 5 bases and J by 1 base, with 12 bases between them. The CDR3 length is 14 residues. Germline V gives CDR1 LNHDA, CDR2 SQIVND (reference sequence). The clonotype was recovered from an adult in good health and CMV-seronegative. What was sequenced was memory CD4+ T cells from blood. V and J are TRBV19 and TRBJ2-7, with D possibly being TRBD2 (6 bases). CDR3 sequence reads: CASSHSGESYEQYF. The CDR3 DNA is TGTGCCAGTAGTCATAGCGGAGAGTCCTACGAGCAGTACTTC.